This T cell receptor beta chain was sequenced during a study of cytomegalovirus exposure and HLA in healthy donors. Study at large: Findings of an earlier analysis included around 100 million unique TCR beta sequences from 180 million or so T cells.

Amplification used 60 Vbeta primers and 13 Jbeta primers. The table came from immunoSEQ multiplex PCR; TCRdb's copy has only in-frame clones and leaves some out. The table has fewer than 200,000 clones, about three quarters seen once; the top ten hold roughly 5.8%. Study results and limitations: Several of the most significant clusters appeared, in a later analysis, to be linked to common viral pathogens. Data from an earlier analysis indicated that most TCR beta V segments were productive either about 87% or about 30% of the time. Beyond CMV serostatus, there was no information to go on about immune exposure.

V lost 3 bases and J lost 1, with 12 bases in between. The CDR3 loop spans 15 amino acids. Germline V gene lookup returns CDR1 MNHEY and CDR2 SMNVEV (reference sequence). A remark on this clone: Antigen: not known.

The TCR sequence derives from a middle-aged man in good health and CMV-seropositive. The specimen sequenced was PBMCs. V is TRBV27 and J is TRBJ1-2; D is ambiguous. The CDR3, as DNA: TGTGCCAGCAGTTTTTCCCCCAGTTTTAACTATGGCTACACCTTC. It is translated as CASSFSPSFNYGYTF.